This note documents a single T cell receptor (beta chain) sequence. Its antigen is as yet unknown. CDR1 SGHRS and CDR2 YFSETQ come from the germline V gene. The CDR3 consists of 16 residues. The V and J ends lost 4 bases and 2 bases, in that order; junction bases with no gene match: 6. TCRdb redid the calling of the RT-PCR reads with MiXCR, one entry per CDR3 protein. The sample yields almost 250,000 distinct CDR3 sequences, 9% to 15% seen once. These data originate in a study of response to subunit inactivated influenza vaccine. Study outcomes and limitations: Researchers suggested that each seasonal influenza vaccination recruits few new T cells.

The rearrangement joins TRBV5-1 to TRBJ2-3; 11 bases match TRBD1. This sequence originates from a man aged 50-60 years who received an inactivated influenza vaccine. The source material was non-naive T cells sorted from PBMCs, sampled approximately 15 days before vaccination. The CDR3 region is CASSPGGQGATDTQYF. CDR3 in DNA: TGCGCCAGCAGCCCCGGAGGACAGGGGGCCACAGATACGCAGTATTTT.